Following are 28 T cell receptor beta chains from one sample sequenced in a study of blood T cell repertoires in COVID-19. Repertoires were generated with immunoSEQ multiplex PCR, while TCRdb's copy carries only in-frame clones and drops some. Counted here are more than 85,000 clones, roughly 92% occurring once; the ten biggest clones make up around 5.4%. The sample taken for sequencing was peripheral blood. The source of these receptors is a man in his sixties or seventies with acute or convalescent COVID-19.

The chain recombines TRBV6-5 with TRBJ2-7; 8 bases line up with TRBD2. Germline V CDR1 and CDR2: MNHEY, SVGAGI. V shed 7 bases and J 3 bases; nucleotides not matched to a gene: 5. The CDR3 covers 13 residues. CDR3 nucleotides: TGTGCCAGCACTACCAGCGGGGGCTACGAGCAGTACTTC. It specifies CASTTSGGYEQYF.

The chain has TRBV5-6 and TRBJ1-1, with D tentatively TRBD1 (6 bases). Germline lookup yields CDR1 SGHDT and CDR2 YYEEEE. The CDR3 runs to 15 residues. Trimming took off 3 bases at V and 1 base at J, with 13 bases between the two ends. This chain's CDR3 is CASSSTGHSNTEAFF. CDR3 in DNA: TGTGCCAGCAGCTCTACGGGACACTCGAACACTGAAGCTTTCTTT.

The rearrangement joins TRBV7-9 to TRBJ2-1, with unresolved D. Germline CDR1 is SEHNR and CDR2 is FQNEAQ (reference sequence). V lost 0 bases and J lost 1, with 10 bases in between. This CDR3 has 16 residues. The CDR3 here is CASSLALAVSYNEQFF. The CDR3 DNA reads as TGTGCCAGCAGCTTAGCGCTGGCCGTATCCTACAATGAGCAGTTCTTC.

The chain has TRBV15 and TRBJ2-2; 7 nucleotides line up with TRBD2. Looked up from germline, CDR1 is LNHNV and CDR2 is YYDKDF (reference sequence). The trim removed 4 bases at V and 0 bases at J, leaving 11 bases unmatched. The CDR3 has 18 residues. The CDR3 loop reads CATSTHDGRGSNTGELFF. DNA for the CDR3: TGTGCCACCAGCACCCATGATGGGCGGGGGTCGAACACCGGGGAGCTGTTTTTT.

The CDR3 spells CASRSGTSGKSSYEQYF. CDR3 in DNA: TGTGCCAGCAGGAGCGGGACTAGCGGGAAAAGCTCCTACGAGCAGTACTTC. The chain carries TRBV28 and TRBJ2-7, with 13 bases fitting TRBD2. Germline loops: CDR1 MDHEN, CDR2 SYDVKM. This CDR3 has 17 amino acids. With V trimmed by 6 bases and J by 0 bases, 8 bases remained unmatched.

CDR3 protein: CASSPIIGVGEATGELFF. The DNA of the CDR3 is TGTGCCAGCAGCCCGATCATCGGGGTTGGGGAGGCCACCGGGGAGCTGTTTTTT. The V and J genes are TRBV9 and TRBJ2-2; a weak D match, TRBD2 (6 bases). The CDR3 is 18 amino acids. V lost 4 bases and J 4 bases, leaving 23 bases between the germline ends. The V gene's germline CDR1 is SGDLS and CDR2 YYNGEE.

The V gene is TRBV7-8, the J gene TRBJ1-2, with D unclear. V was shortened by 0 bases and J by 7 bases, with 12 bases between the two germline ends. The germline V gene has CDR1 SGHVS and CDR2 FQNEAQ. This CDR3 contains 14 residues. DNA for the CDR3: TGTGCCAGCAGCTTAGCGCGCGGGGTTTCTGGCTACACCTTC. Translating gives CASSLARGVSGYTF.

The V call is TRBV7-2, the J call TRBJ1-2; 7 bases are a match to TRBD1. Losses at the gene ends were 4 bases for V and 4 bases for J; bases not matched to a gene: 3. Germline CDR1 SGHTA, CDR2 FQGNSA. The CDR3 extends over 13 amino acids. The CDR3 sequence is CASSSGQPYGYTF. As DNA, the CDR3 is TGTGCCAGCAGCTCGGGACAGCCCTATGGCTACACCTTC.

The rearrangement links TRBV12-3 or TRBV12-4 to TRBJ1-5; D uncertain. This CDR3 is 13 amino acids long. The V gene lost 6 bases and the J gene lost 8 bases, with 14 bases spanning the gap. This CDR3 reads CASRLTPLEPQHF. Written as DNA, the CDR3 is TGTGCCAGCAGATTGACACCTTTGGAGCCCCAGCATTTT.

This clone was detected once. V gene TRBV6-5 combines with J gene TRBJ2-5; weak D call: TRBD1 (5 bases). V was trimmed by 2 bases and J by 4 bases, leaving 11 bases between them. The CDR3 runs to 14 residues. The V gene's germline CDR1 is MNHEY and CDR2 SVGAGI. The CDR3 DNA reads TGTGCCAGCAGTTACGGGTGGGGCCCAGAGACCCAGTACTTC. Translated: CASSYGWGPETQYF.

The chain is built from TRBV29-1 and TRBJ1-3; D not certain. The ends were cut back, 6 bases at V and 1 base at J, with 4 bases in the middle. This CDR3 spans 11 amino acids. Per germline, CDR1 SQVTM and CDR2 ANQGSEA. The CDR3 nucleotides are TGCAGCGTCCAATCTGGAAACACCATATATTTT. It codes for CSVQSGNTIYF.

This clone showed up just a few times. The V and J genes are TRBV7-9 and TRBJ1-2; D gene uncertain. V lost 0 bases and J 3 bases, leaving 11 bases between the germline ends. CDR3 length: 15 residues. Germline lookup yields CDR1 SEHNR and CDR2 FQNEAQ (reference sequence). CDR3 nucleotide sequence: TGTGCCAGCAGCTTAGCCCACCCCGGAGACTATGGCTACACCTTC. Translation: CASSLAHPGDYGYTF.

The CDR3 reads CASSLLGEAFF. The CDR3 nucleotides are TGCGCCAGCAGCTTGCTAGGTGAAGCTTTCTTT. This chain connects TRBV5-1 to TRBJ1-1, with D unclear. The germline V gene has CDR1 SGHRS and CDR2 YFSETQ. V was clipped by 1 base and J by 7 bases, with 5 bases between them. This CDR3 is built from 11 residues.

The chain couples TRBV18 to TRBJ1-2; TRBD1 might be the D (6 bases). The CDR3 runs to 16 residues. V lost 2 bases to trimming and J lost 4 bases, with 17 bases between them. Germline-derived CDR1 and CDR2 are KGHSH and LQKENI. CDR3 sequence (DNA): TGTGCCAGCTCACCATCGGGGGGACATCTCTTCTATGGCTACACCTTC. Protein sequence: CASSPSGGHLFYGYTF.

The chain combines TRBV6-6 with TRBJ1-4, with a tentative D call TRBD1 (5 bases). The CDR3 totals 15 residues. Per germline, CDR1 MNHNY and CDR2 SVGAGI (reference sequence). Trimming stripped 6 bases from V and 7 bases from J, with 18 bases between. The CDR3 loop reads CASRSSGLQGEKLFF. The CDR3 nucleotides are TGTGCCAGCAGGTCTTCGGGACTACAAGGTGAAAAACTGTTTTTT.

The chain uses TRBV18 and TRBJ2-2, with 7 positions matching TRBD1. Trimming took 3 bases from V and 6 from J; bases not matched to a gene: 4. The CDR3 is made up of 14 amino acids. The germline gives CDR1 KGHSH, CDR2 LQKENI. CDR3 DNA sequence: TGTGCCAGCTCACCTTCGCAGGGGGCCGGGGAGCTGTTTTTT. As protein: CASSPSQGAGELFF.

The J gene is TRBJ2-3, the V gene TRBV7-2; D possibly corresponds to TRBD2 (6 bases). The V end was cut by 1 base, the J end by 2 bases, with 10 bases between. This CDR3 contains 15 residues. Germline lookup yields CDR1 SGHTA and CDR2 FQGNSA. CDR3: CASSLGGGNTDTQYF. CDR3 nucleotide sequence: TGTGCCAGCAGCTTAGGGGGCGGGAACACAGATACGCAGTATTTT.

The CDR3 sequence: CASSWPRERTGDRNEQFF. The CDR3 nucleotides read TGCGCCAGCAGCTGGCCCCGGGAGAGGACGGGAGATAGGAATGAGCAGTTCTTC. V is TRBV5-1 and J is TRBJ2-1; D might be TRBD2 (6 bases). Germline CDR1 reads SGHRS; CDR2 reads YFSETQ. CDR3 length: 18 residues. Trimming removed 3 bases from V and 7 bases from J, with 26 bases in between.

This clone was detected only once. The gene calls are TRBV6-5 and TRBJ1-5, with D unclear. The CDR3 runs 13 residues. Trimming removed 8 bases from V and 6 bases from J, with 14 bases in between. CDR1 is MNHEY and CDR2 is SVGAGI in the germline V gene. The CDR3 spells CASDAFTVQPQHF. The CDR3 nucleotides are TGTGCCAGCGACGCGTTTACAGTTCAGCCCCAGCATTTT.

The chain carries TRBV27 and TRBJ2-5, with 13 bases aligning to TRBD2. From germline, CDR1 is MNHEY and CDR2 SMNVEV (reference sequence). Trimming took 6 bases from V and 5 from J; bases not matched to a gene: 9. The length of the CDR3 is 16 residues. CDR3 protein: CASSSLAGGPKETQYF. Written as DNA, the CDR3 is TGTGCCAGCAGCTCACTAGCGGGAGGGCCGAAGGAGACCCAGTACTTC.

V gene TRBV9 combines with J gene TRBJ1-3, with D unresolved. This CDR3 contains 14 residues. Germline assignment: CDR1 SGDLS and CDR2 YYNGEE. The ends were cut back, 4 bases at V and 3 bases at J, with 11 bases in the middle. The CDR3, as DNA: TGTGCCAGCAGCCCCGGTAATTTTGGAAACACCATATATTTT. Encoded protein: CASSPGNFGNTIYF.

The chain couples TRBV10-3 to TRBJ2-5; D is unresolved. From germline, CDR1 is ENHRY and CDR2 SYGVKD. The CDR3 has 15 residues. Trimming stripped 3 bases from V and 5 bases from J, with 16 bases between. Here the CDR3 reads CAISEEADEMETQYF. In DNA, the CDR3 is TGTGCCATCAGTGAAGAGGCTGACGAGATGGAGACCCAGTACTTC.

The V and J genes are TRBV6-5 and TRBJ1-5; the D is unclear. The CDR3 covers 14 residues. Germline assignment: CDR1 MNHEY and CDR2 SVGAGI. Trimming removed 2 bases from V and 4 bases from J, with 9 bases in between. Here the CDR3 DNA reads TGTGCCAGCAGTTACGGGCCTACGAATCAGCCCCAGCATTTT. It encodes CASSYGPTNQPQHF.

The chain carries TRBV7-2 and TRBJ1-2; a possible D gene is TRBD1 (5 bases). V gave up 5 bases and J gave up 0 bases, with 13 bases separating them. Looked up from germline, CDR1 is SGHTA and CDR2 is FQGNSA. The CDR3 is made up of 15 amino acids. In DNA form, the CDR3 reads TGTGCCAGCAGCAACCGAGCAGGGTCTAACTATGGCTACACCTTC. Translated, it gives CASSNRAGSNYGYTF.

The rearrangement joins TRBV27 to TRBJ2-1; 12 bases align to TRBD2. V was pared by 6 bases and J by 0 bases, with 6 bases of the junction left unmatched. Germline lookup yields CDR1 MNHEY and CDR2 SMNVEV (reference sequence). The CDR3 sequence is 17 residues long. For the CDR3, the DNA is TGTGCCAGCAGCCTACGGACTAGCGGGGCCTCCTACAATGAGCAGTTCTTC. Protein sequence: CASSLRTSGASYNEQFF.

This chain links TRBV15 with TRBJ2-3; 9 bases agree with TRBD2. Germline CDR1 LNHNV, CDR2 YYDKDF (reference sequence). The CDR3 extends over 17 amino acids. J lost 3 bases, V lost 1 base, and 8 bases had no gene match. This CDR3 reads CATSRGVAGVGTDTQYF. CDR3 nucleotide sequence: TGTGCCACCAGCAGAGGGGTAGCGGGGGTAGGTACAGATACGCAGTATTTT. Variable domain in full (rest from reference TRBV15 and TRBJ2-3): DAMVIQNPRYQVTQFGKPVTLSCSQTLNHNVMYWYQQKSSQAPKLLFHYYDKDFNNEADTPDNFQSRRPNTSFCFLDIRSPGLGDTAMYLCATSRGVAGVGTDTQYFGPGTRLTVL.

This chain links TRBV11-2 with TRBJ1-2; D call uncertain. This CDR3 is 14 amino acids long. Germline lookup yields CDR1 SGHAT and CDR2 FQNNGV. Deletions cut 1 base from V and 1 base from J, with 7 bases between. The CDR3 coding sequence is TGTGCCAGCAGCTTAGCCGGGGTTAACTATGGCTACACCTTC. It codes for CASSLAGVNYGYTF.

The CDR3 nucleotides read TGTGCTAGTGGTTTAGGGACAGGGTCTAGCACAGATACGCAGTATTTT. It codes for CASGLGTGSSTDTQYF. V gene TRBV12-5 combines with J gene TRBJ2-3; the match to TRBD1 covers 9 bases. The V segment lost 3 bases and the J segment 0 bases; nucleotides outside the gene matches: 4. CDR3 size: 16 residues. Germline loops: CDR1 LGHNT, CDR2 FRNRAP. Full variable domain (remainder filled in from reference TRBV12-5 and TRBJ2-3): DARVTQTPRHKVTEMGQEVTMRCQPILGHNTVFWYRQTMMQGLELLAYFRNRAPLDDSGMPKDRFSAEMPDATLATLKIQPSEPRDSAVYFCASGLGTGSSTDTQYFGPGTRLTVL.